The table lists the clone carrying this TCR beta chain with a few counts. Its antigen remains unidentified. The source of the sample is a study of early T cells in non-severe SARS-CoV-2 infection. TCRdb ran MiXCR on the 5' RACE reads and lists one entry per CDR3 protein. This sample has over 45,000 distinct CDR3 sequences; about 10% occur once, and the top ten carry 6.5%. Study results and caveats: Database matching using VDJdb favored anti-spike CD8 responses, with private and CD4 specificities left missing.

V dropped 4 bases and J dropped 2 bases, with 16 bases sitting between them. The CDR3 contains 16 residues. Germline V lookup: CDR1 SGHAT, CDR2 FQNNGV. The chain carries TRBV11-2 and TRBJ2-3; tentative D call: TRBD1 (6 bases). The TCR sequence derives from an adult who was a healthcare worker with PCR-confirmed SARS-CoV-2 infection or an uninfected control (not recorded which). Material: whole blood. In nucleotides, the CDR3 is TGTGCCAGCAGCTCCGGCGGAGACAGGTACACAGATACGCAGTATTTT. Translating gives CASSSGGDRYTDTQYF. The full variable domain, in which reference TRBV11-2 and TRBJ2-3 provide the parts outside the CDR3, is EAGVAQSPRYKIIEKRQSVAFWCNPISGHATLYWYQQILGQGPKLLIQFQNNGVVDDSQLPKDRFSAERLKGVDSTLKIQPAKLEDSAVYLCASSSGGDRYTDTQYFGPGTRLTVL.